This TCR beta chain comes out of a study of beta chain features in type 1 diabetes. Overall study findings and caveats: All four CD4+ subsets of Type 1 diabetes patients contained TCRB CDR3s that were moderately but significantly shorter.

This clone was counted a few times. Its specificity is not known. Every bit of the isolated RNA underwent reverse transcription, so sequencing read expressed TCRB transcripts. Sequenced by immunoSEQ multiplex PCR; TCRdb stores in-frame clones only, minus some. This sample yields 300,000 to 450,000 clones, of which around 13% are seen a single time; about 0.01% belongs to the top ten. CDR1 GTSNPN and CDR2 SVGIG come from the germline V gene (reference sequence). The CDR3 covers 13 residues. The V gene end was trimmed by 2 bases and the J gene end by 3 bases; junction bases not matched to a gene: 1. The receptor's source is a woman between 18 and 30 years old with type 1 diabetes. The sample was naive CD4+ T cells from blood. This chain uses TRBV30 with TRBJ2-5, with 9 bases lining up with TRBD2. This CDR3 is CAWSSSGKETQYF. The CDR3 bases are TGTGCCTGGAGTTCTAGCGGGAAAGAGACCCAGTACTTC. Full variable domain (rest looked up from reference TRBV30 and TRBJ2-5): SQTIHQWPATLVQPVGSPLSLECTVEGTSNPNLYWYRQAAGRGLQLLFYSVGIGQISSEVPQNLSASRPQDRQFILSSKKLLLSDSGFYLCAWSSSGKETQYFGPGTRLLVL.